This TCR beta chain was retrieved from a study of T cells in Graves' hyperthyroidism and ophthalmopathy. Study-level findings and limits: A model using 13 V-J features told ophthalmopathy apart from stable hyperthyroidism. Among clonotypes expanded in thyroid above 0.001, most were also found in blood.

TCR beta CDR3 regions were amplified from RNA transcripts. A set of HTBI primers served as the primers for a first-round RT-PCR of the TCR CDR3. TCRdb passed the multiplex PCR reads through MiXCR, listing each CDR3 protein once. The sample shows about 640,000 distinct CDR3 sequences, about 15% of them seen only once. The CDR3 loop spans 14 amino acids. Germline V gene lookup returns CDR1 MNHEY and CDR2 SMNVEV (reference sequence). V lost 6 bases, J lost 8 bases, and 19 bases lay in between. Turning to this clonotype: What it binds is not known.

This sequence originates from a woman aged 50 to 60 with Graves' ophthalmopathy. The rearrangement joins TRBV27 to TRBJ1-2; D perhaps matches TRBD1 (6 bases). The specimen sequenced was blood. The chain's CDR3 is CASSPRGVMGGYTF. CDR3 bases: TGTGCCAGCAGCCCAAGGGGGGTAATGGGAGGCTACACCTTC.